The sequence of this TCR beta chain was determined in a study of CD8 T cells in ankylosing spondylitis. The TCR beta libraries were generated through quantitative 5'-RACE incorporating molecular barcodes. One entry per CDR3 protein results from TCRdb running MiXCR on the 5' RACE reads. The table has roughly 120,000 distinct CDR3 sequences, roughly an eighth seen once. V trimming: 6 bases; J trimming: 2 bases; junction bases outside the gene matches: 6. There are 14 residues in the CDR3. Germline CDR1 is SQVTM and CDR2 is ANQGSEA. General study findings and limits: Clones tied to disease were said to be significantly enriched in matched ankylosing spondylitis synovial fluid.

Many counts were recorded for this clonotype. Its antigen is unidentified. The sequencing sample was made of blood, either unsorted or a sorted T cell fraction (not recorded which). The chain couples TRBV29-1 to TRBJ2-1; 8 bases are shared with TRBD2. The receptor was isolated from a female donor with ankylosing spondylitis or in good health (not recorded which). In DNA, the CDR3 is TGCAGCGTCATAGCGGGGTTCACCTACAATGAGCAGTTCTTC. Encoded protein: CSVIAGFTYNEQFF.